These 2 T cell receptor beta chains were all obtained from the same sample, sequenced in a study of blood T cells in healthy people across ages. The use of a sample-barcoded 5' primer and a J-beta primer mix characterized a second PCR of 7 to 11 cycles. TCRdb reprocessed the 5' RACE reads with MiXCR, giving one entry per CDR3 protein. The data hold about 640,000 distinct CDR3 sequences, with approximately 40% observed a single time. The sequencing sample was made of blood. Receptor source: a man of 80 years or more in good health.

This chain links TRBV27 with TRBJ1-2; D is perhaps TRBD1 (6 bases). Trimming cost V 8 bases and J 0 bases, with 10 bases left between them. Germline lookup yields CDR1 MNHEY and CDR2 SMNVEV (reference sequence). The CDR3 runs 13 residues. The CDR3 region is CASGPGANYGYTF. The CDR3 nucleotides are TGTGCCAGCGGCCCAGGGGCTAACTATGGCTACACCTTC.

V gene TRBV6-6 combines with J gene TRBJ2-2; weak D call: TRBD2 (5 bases). The CDR3 is 14 residues long. Germline V gene lookup returns CDR1 MNHNY and CDR2 SVGAGI (reference sequence). Between the trimmed V and J ends, which lost 0 bases and 4 bases, there was a span of 6 bases. The CDR3 DNA reads TGTGCCAGCAGTTACTCTGGACTCACCGGGGAGCTGTTTTTT. This gives the protein CASSYSGLTGELFF.